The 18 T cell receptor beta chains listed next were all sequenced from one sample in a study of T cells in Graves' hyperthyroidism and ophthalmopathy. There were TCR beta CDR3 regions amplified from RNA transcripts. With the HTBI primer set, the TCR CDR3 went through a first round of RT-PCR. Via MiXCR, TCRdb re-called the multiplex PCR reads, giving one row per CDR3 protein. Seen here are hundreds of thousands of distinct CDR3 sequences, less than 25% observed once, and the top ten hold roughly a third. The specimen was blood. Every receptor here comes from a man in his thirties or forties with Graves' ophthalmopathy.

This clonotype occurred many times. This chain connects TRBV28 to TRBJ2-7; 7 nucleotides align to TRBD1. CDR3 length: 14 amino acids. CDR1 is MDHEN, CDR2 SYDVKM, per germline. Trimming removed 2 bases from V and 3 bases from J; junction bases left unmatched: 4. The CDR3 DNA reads TGTGCCAGCAGTTTAGAGACAGGGTTCTACGAGCAGTACTTC. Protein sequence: CASSLETGFYEQYF.

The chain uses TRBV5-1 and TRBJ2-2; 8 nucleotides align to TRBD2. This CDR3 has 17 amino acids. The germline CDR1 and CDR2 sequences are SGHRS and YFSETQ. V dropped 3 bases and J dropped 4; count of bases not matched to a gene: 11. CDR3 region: CASSWSGGAGVTGELFF. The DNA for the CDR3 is TGCGCCAGCAGCTGGTCCGGGGGAGCGGGAGTCACCGGGGAGCTGTTTTTT.

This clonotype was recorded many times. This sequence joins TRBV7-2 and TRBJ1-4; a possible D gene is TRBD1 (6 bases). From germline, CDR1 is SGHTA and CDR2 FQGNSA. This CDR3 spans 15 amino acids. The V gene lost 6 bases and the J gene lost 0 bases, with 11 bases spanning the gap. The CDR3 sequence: CASSPGQTTNEKLFF. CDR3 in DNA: TGTGCCAGCAGTCCCGGACAGACAACTAATGAAAAACTGTTTTTT.

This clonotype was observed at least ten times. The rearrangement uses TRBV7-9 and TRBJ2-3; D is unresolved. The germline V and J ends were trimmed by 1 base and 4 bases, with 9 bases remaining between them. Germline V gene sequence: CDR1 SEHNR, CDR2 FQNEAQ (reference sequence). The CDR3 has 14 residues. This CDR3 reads CASSLEAEADTQYF. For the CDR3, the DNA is TGTGCCAGCAGCTTAGAGGCCGAAGCAGATACGCAGTATTTT.

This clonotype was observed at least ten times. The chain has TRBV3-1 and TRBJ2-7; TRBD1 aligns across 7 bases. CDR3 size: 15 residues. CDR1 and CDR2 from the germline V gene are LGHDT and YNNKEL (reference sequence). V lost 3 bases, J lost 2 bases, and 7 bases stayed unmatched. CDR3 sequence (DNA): TGTGCCAGCAGCCACACAGGGGATCCTCCCTACGAGCAGTACTTC. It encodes CASSHTGDPPYEQYF.

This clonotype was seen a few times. CDR3 DNA: TGCAGCGCCGATCAGGGGGGATTATACTATGGCTACACCTTC. Amino acids: CSADQGGLYYGYTF. The chain is built from TRBV29-1 and TRBJ1-2, with 7 positions matching TRBD1. V shed 7 bases and J 3 bases; nucleotides not matched to a gene: 11. CDR1 SQVTM and CDR2 ANQGSEA come from the germline V gene. The CDR3 contains 14 residues.

For the CDR3, the DNA is TGCAGCGTCCCCGACAGTCGAGGCTCTGAAGCTTTCTTT. It yields the protein CSVPDSRGSEAFF. The V call is TRBV29-1, the J call TRBJ1-1, with a tentative D call TRBD1 (5 bases). The CDR3 is 13 residues long. V lost 6 bases and J lost 6, with 17 bases in between. Germline V gene data show CDR1 as SQVTM and CDR2 as ANQGSEA.

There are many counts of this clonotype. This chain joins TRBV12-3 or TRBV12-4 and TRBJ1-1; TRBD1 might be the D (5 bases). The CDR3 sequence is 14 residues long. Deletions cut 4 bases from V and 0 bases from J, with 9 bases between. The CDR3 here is CASSWGRLNTEAFF. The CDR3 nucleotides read TGTGCCAGCAGTTGGGGACGGTTGAACACTGAAGCTTTCTTT.

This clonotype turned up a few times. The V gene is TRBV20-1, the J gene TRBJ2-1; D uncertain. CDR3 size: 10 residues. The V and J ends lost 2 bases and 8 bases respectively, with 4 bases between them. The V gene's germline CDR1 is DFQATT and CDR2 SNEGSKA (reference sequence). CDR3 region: CSARTDEQFF. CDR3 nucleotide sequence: TGCAGTGCTAGAACGGATGAGCAGTTCTTC.

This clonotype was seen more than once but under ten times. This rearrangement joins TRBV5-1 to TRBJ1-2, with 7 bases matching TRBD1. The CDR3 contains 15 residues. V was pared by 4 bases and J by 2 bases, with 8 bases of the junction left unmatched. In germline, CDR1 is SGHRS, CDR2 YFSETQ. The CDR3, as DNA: TGCGCCAGCAGCCCGGGGTTGACAGGGAACTATGGCTACACCTTC. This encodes CASSPGLTGNYGYTF.

The CDR3 is CASSEGGSSEGQFF. The CDR3 nucleotides are TGTGCCAGCAGTGAAGGGGGGTCATCGGAGGGGCAGTTCTTC. The chain links TRBV6-1 to TRBJ2-1; D may be TRBD2 (6 bases). The CDR3 loop spans 14 amino acids. Germline V gene lookup returns CDR1 MNHNS and CDR2 SASEGT. Trimming took 1 base from V and 12 from J, leaving 16 bases between them.

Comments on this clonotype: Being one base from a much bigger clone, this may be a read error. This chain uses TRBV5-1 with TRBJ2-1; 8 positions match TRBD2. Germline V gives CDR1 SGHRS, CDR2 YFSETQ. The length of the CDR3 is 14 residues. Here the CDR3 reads CASSASSGRNEQLF. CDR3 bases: TGCGCCAGCAGCGCGTCTAGCGGGCGTAATGAGCAGCTCTTC.

This CDR3 reads CASSQGATPDEQYF. The CDR3 nucleotides read TGCGCCAGCAGCCAAGGGGCCACCCCTGACGAGCAGTACTTC. This sequence joins TRBV4-3 and TRBJ2-7; D gene unclear. The CDR3 contains 14 residues. Germline V gene sequence: CDR1 LGHNA, CDR2 YSLEER. Trimming cost V 1 base and J 5 bases, with 12 bases left between them.

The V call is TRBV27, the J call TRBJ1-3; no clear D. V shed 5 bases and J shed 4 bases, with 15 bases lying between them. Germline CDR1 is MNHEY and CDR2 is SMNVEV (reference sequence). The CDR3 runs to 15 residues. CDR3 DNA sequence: TGTGCCAGCAGTCCCTACACCTCTGGGGGAAACACCATATATTTT. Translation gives CASSPYTSGGNTIYF.

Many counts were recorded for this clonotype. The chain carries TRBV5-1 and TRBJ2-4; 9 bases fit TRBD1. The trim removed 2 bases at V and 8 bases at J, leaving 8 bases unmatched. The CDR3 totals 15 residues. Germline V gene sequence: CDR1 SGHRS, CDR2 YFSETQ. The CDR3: CASSLGQGRVDIQYF. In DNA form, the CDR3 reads TGCGCCAGCAGCTTAGGACAGGGGAGAGTAGACATTCAGTACTTC.

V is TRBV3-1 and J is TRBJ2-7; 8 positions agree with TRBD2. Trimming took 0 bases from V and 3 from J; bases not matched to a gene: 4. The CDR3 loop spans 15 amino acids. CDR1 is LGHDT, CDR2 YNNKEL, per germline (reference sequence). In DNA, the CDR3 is TGTGCCAGCAGCCAAGAGGGACTAGGGATCTACGAGCAGTACTTC. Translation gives CASSQEGLGIYEQYF.

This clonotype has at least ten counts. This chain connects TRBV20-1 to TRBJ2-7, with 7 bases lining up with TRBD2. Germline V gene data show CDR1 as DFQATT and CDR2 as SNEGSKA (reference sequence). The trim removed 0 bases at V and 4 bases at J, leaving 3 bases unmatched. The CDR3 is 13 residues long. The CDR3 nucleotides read TGCAGTGCTAGAGATAGCGGGCCATACGAGCAGTACTTC. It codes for CSARDSGPYEQYF.

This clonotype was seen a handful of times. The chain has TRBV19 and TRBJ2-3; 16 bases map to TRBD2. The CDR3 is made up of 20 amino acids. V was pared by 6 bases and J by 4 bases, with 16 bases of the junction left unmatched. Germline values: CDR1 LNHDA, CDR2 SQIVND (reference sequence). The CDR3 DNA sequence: TGTGCCAGTAGCCGATTAAGGGGACTAGCGGGAGGGCCGGACGCAGATACGCAGTATTTT. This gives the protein CASSRLRGLAGGPDADTQYF.